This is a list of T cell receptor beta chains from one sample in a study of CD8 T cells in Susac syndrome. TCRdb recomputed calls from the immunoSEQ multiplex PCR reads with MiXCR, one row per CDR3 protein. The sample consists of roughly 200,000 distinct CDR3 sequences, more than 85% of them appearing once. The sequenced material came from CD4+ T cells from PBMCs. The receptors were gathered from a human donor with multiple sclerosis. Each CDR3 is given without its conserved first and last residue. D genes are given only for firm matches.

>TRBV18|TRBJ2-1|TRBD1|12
ASSSYRGGNEQF
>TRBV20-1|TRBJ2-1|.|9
SASKPVLTA
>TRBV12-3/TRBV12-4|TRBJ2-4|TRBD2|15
ASSGLAGGLAKNIQY
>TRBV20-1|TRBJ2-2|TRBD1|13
SAQHRDRDAGELF
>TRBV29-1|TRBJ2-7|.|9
SVAVSYEQY
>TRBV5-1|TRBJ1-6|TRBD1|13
ASSGGTGAGSPLH
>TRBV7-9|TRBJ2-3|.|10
ASSPPVPTQY
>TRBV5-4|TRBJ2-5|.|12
ASSLGQGEETQY
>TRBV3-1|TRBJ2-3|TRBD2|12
ASSQSGGAGAQY
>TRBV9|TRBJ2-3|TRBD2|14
ASSVGSSGGTDTQY
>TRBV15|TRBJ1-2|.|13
ATSRDPSGKDGYT
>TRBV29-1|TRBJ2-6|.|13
SVAQGFSGANVLT
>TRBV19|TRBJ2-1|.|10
ASSPDYNEQF
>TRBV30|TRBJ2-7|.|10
AWRDLPYEQY
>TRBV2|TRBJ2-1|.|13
ASSEALLGDNEQF
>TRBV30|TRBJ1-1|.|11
AWRMGPGTEAF
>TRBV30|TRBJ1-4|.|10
AWSGGREKLF
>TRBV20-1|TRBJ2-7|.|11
SARTPGSYEQY
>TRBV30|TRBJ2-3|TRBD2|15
AWSVSRTSGGTDTQY
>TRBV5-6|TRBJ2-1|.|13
ASSIIRRPYNEQF
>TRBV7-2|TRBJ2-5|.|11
ASSLARLETQY
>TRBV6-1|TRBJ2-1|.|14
ASRPSGSGVYNEQF
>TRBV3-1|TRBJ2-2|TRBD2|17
ASSQVSRRGGRNTGELF
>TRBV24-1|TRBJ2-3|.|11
ATSDFSTDTQY
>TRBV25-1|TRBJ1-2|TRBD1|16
ASSEGGFGDSLNYGYT
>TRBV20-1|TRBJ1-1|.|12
SAARGGLNTEAF
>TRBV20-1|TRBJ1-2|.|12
SASEGGPNNGYT
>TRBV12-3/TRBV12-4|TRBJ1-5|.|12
ASSSKSQNQPQH
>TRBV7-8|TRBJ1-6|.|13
ASSPAWTDNSPLH
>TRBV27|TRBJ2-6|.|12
ASSVGPGANVLT
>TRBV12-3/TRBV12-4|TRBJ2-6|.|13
ANPIGSSGANVLT
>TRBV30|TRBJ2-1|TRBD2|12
AWNRGLAGNEQF
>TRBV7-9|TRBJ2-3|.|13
ASSLIGDLADTQY
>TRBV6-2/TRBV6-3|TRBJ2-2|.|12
ASSYSPWTLELF
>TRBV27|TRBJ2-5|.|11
ASSSMGGETQY
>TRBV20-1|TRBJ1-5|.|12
SAISPSGNQPQH
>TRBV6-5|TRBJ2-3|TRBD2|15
ASSYSLAGGSTDTQY
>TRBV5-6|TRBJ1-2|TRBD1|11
ASSLTGGGGYT
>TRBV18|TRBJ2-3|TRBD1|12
ASSPGTGSSTQY
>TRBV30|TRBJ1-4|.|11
AWSVSGAEKLF
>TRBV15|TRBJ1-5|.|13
ATSRGDRQGQPQH
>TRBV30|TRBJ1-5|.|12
AWSTAGLDQPQH
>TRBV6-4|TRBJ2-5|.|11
ASSFNRGETQY
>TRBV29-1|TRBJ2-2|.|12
SVLRDTNTGELF
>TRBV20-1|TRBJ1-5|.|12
SARAAGRGQPQH